The present entry profiles one T cell receptor beta chain with its context. These data are taken from a study of blood T cell repertoires in COVID-19. The wider study: PBMCs, B-cell-depleted T cells, or T cells provided the cDNA or gDNA that made up the material.

The CDR3 extends over 14 amino acids. CDR1 and CDR2 (germline): MNHEY, SMNVEV (reference sequence). Trimming cost V 5 bases and J 4 bases; bases outside gene matches: 2. In terms of age and location, participants ranged from about 18 to 95 years and lived in approximately 26 US areas. Participants had their cohort set by participant-reported clinical history. In the study's own analysis: The authors estimated nucleated cell counts from reference gene primer amplification. Only in-frame clones appear in the TCRdb table, and some are missing; sequencing was by immunoSEQ multiplex PCR. That table furnishes V, J and clone size, whereas the DNA furnished D and trimming. The sample yields nearly 200,000 clones, about 80% seen once.

V is TRBV27 and J is TRBJ1-6; 7 bases match TRBD1. Sequenced material: PBMCs or T cells enriched from blood (not recorded which). This TCR was recovered from a man aged 40-49 years who had recovered from COVID-19. This CDR3 is CASSMGQYNSPLHF. DNA for the CDR3: TGTGCCAGCAGTATGGGACAGTATAATTCACCCCTCCACTTT.